This T cell receptor (beta chain) was identified in a study of spatial heterogeneity in lung cancer. Looking at the study overall: Beta-chain sequences consistently outnumbered alpha-chain sequences in detection.

The CDR3 has 16 amino acids. Germline-derived CDR1 and CDR2 are SGDLS and YYNGEE. V lost 1 base to trimming and J lost 8 bases; unmatched junction nucleotides: 7. In its sample, this clonotype was seen many times. Antigen specificity is unknown. TCRdb passed the 5' RACE reads through MiXCR, listing each CDR3 protein once. The table has 20,000 to 25,000 distinct CDR3 sequences, around 4.3% seen once. Regarding time point: sample taken at primary tumor resection. The cohort: about 79 early-stage, untreated non-small cell lung cancer patients. TCRs were sequenced from unsorted whole RNA of tumor, nontumor lung or PBMC. Study outcomes and limitations: Tumor TCRs that were ubiquitous and expanded showed up in blood more at resection than follow-up.

Specimen: PBMCs, collected at surgery. The clonotype originates from a male donor with early-stage non-small cell lung cancer. The gene calls are TRBV9 and TRBJ1-6, with 9 bases lining up with TRBD1. The DNA of the CDR3 is TGTGCCAGCAGCGTACGCAGGGACAGGGATGATTCACCCCTCCACTTT. Translating it yields CASSVRRDRDDSPLHF.